What follows is one T cell receptor (beta chain) and its context. At one end the junction does not follow the germline gene, possibly because of a read error. The germline gives CDR1 MNHEY, CDR2 SVGAGI. The CDR3 is made up of 14 amino acids. This specimen comes from a study of cytomegalovirus exposure and HLA in healthy donors. The PCR contained 60 Vbeta and 13 Jbeta primers. Profiling relied on immunoSEQ multiplex PCR, and the TCRdb table lists in-frame clones only, not all of them. In the table there are approximately 150,000 clones, 70% to 80% of which are singletons. The sequencing input was PBMCs. The TCR comes from a woman between 35 and 50 years old in good health and CMV-seropositive. The chain employs TRBV6-5 and TRBJ1-2, with 10 nucleotides matching TRBD1. The CDR3 protein is CASSSSTGGARIIF. The DNA of the CDR3 is TGTGCCAGCAGTTCCTCGACAGGGGGCGCGAGGATTATCTTC.